The 10 T cell receptor beta chains below were found in one sample sequenced in a study of cytomegalovirus exposure and HLA in healthy donors. PCR used 60 Vbeta primers and 13 Jbeta primers. Profiled with immunoSEQ multiplex PCR; TCRdb holds only in-frame clones, not every one. The table shows 110,000 or so clones, with roughly 80% occurring only once. The sequencing sample was made of PBMCs. All receptors derive from a woman between 40 and 55 years old in good health and CMV-seropositive.

The gene calls are TRBV7-6 and TRBJ2-7; the D gene is possibly TRBD1 (5 bases). V lost 4 bases and J 2 bases, leaving 15 bases between the germline ends. This CDR3 contains 15 residues. Looked up from germline, CDR1 is SGHVS and CDR2 is FNYEAQ. This CDR3 reads CASSSPTIGAYEQYF. The CDR3 DNA follows: TGTGCCAGCAGCTCCCCCACCATAGGGGCCTACGAGCAGTACTTC.

This chain links TRBV5-1 with TRBJ2-7; no reliable D call. Germline lookup yields CDR1 SGHRS and CDR2 YFSETQ. The CDR3 extends over 13 amino acids. V lost 7 bases, J lost 5 bases, and 16 bases lay in between. The CDR3 coding sequence is TGCGCCAGCGTTCTGGTGCTAGGTGACGAGCAGTACTTC. It is translated as CASVLVLGDEQYF.

V is TRBV28 and J is TRBJ2-7, with a possible D match to TRBD1 (6 bases). The CDR3 extends over 16 amino acids. Germline values: CDR1 MDHEN, CDR2 SYDVKM. Trimming shortened V by 1 base and J by 3 bases, and 16 bases separated the two germline ends. For the CDR3, the DNA is TGTGCCAGCAGTTTATATTCCCGACAGGTCCGCTACGAGCAGTACTTC. Translated, it gives CASSLYSRQVRYEQYF.

The chain uses TRBV5-1 and TRBJ1-4; tentatively, D is TRBD1 (5 bases). The CDR3 sequence is 14 residues long. V was cut by 0 bases and J by 8 bases, with 11 bases left in between. Germline CDR1 reads SGHRS; CDR2 reads YFSETQ. CDR3 DNA: TGCGCCAGCAGCTTGGATGGGGCCCGCGAAAAACTGTTTTTT. Translation: CASSLDGAREKLFF.

Points on this clone: An end of the junction differs from the germline gene, which may be a read error. The rearrangement uses TRBV7-9 and TRBJ1-4; the D gene is possibly TRBD1 (6 bases). The CDR3 runs to 15 residues. CDR1 and CDR2 (germline): SEHNR, FQNEAQ (reference sequence). CDR3 loop: CSSSQDRRRIEKLFF. Here the CDR3 DNA reads TGTTCCAGCAGCCAAGACAGGCGCCGAATCGAAAAACTGTTTTTT.

The rearrangement links TRBV4-3 to TRBJ2-5, with 9 positions matching TRBD2. Germline CDR1 LGHNA, CDR2 YSLEER. The CDR3 loop spans 16 amino acids. The junction had 4 bases not matched to a gene; V was cut back by 0 bases and J by 2 bases. The CDR3: CASSQEWRGGQETQYF. For the CDR3, the DNA is TGCGCCAGCAGCCAAGAGTGGCGGGGGGGTCAAGAGACCCAGTACTTC.

The rearrangement joins TRBV29-1 to TRBJ2-7; TRBD1 matches at 9 bases. CDR1 and CDR2 (germline): SQVTM, ANQGSEA. The CDR3 totals 13 residues. V lost 2 bases, J lost 6 bases, and 5 bases stayed unmatched. The CDR3 region has the DNA TGCAGCGTTGAACCCTACAGGGGGCGCGAGCAGTACTTC. This gives the protein CSVEPYRGREQYF.

This clone has a single count. The chain uses TRBV27 and TRBJ1-1; 10 bases line up with TRBD1. Germline values: CDR1 MNHEY, CDR2 SMNVEV (reference sequence). Unmatched junction bases numbered 4, after V lost 5 bases and J lost 1 base. CDR3 length: 15 amino acids. For the CDR3, the DNA is TGTGCCAGCAGTGCGGACAGGGGGGGGAACACTGAAGCTTTCTTT. The encoded protein is CASSADRGGNTEAFF.

The V gene is TRBV6-6, the J gene TRBJ2-5; 13 positions agree with TRBD2. CDR3 length: 16 amino acids. The V and J ends lost 5 bases and 4 bases, in that order; junction bases with no gene match: 7. Per germline, CDR1 MNHNY and CDR2 SVGAGI (reference sequence). The CDR3 loop reads CASSQRTSGGRETQYF. CDR3 bases: TGTGCCAGCAGTCAAAGGACTAGCGGGGGTAGAGAGACCCAGTACTTC.

This chain's CDR3 is CASSYRGTISYEQYF. DNA for the CDR3: TGTGCCAGCAGCTACAGGGGGACTATCTCCTACGAGCAGTACTTC. The V gene is TRBV6-5, the J gene TRBJ2-5, with TRBD1 as a possible D gene (8 bases). Near its end, the DNA agrees better with TRBJ2-7, so the J call may be wrong. CDR1 and CDR2 (germline): MNHEY, SVGAGI. The CDR3 totals 15 residues.